This TCR beta chain is from a study of CD8+CD57+ T cells in acquired aplastic anemia. Study-level results: Researchers report that twenty-nine CD8+ CDR3 sequences appeared in both patients and controls.

Individuals selected for sequencing had exhibited CD8+CD57+ cell expansion on flow cytometry. Every patient was diagnosed with severe acquired aplastic anemia. The V and J ends lost 3 bases and 4 bases, in that order; junction bases with no gene match: 1. Germline CDR1 is SGHDN and CDR2 is FVKESK. This CDR3 contains 14 residues. TCR beta VDJ and CDR3 were profiled, and genomic DNA was the template. TCRdb analysed the reads with MiXCR anew, one entry per CDR3 protein. Of 95,000 to 150,000 distinct CDR3 sequences detected, about two fifths appear once; the ten largest clones hold about 2.6%. This clonotype was seen ten or more times. Its antigen is not known.

The source is a human donor with aplastic anemia. V gene TRBV14 combines with J gene TRBJ2-5; the match to TRBD2 covers 11 bases. Sequencing was done on a sample of sorted CD4+, CD8+, or CD8+CD57+ T cells (not recorded which) from PBMCs. CDR3 bases: TGTGCCAGCAGCCAGACTAGCGGGGCAGAGACCCAGTACTTC. Translated: CASSQTSGAETQYF. Full variable domain (missing parts from reference TRBV14 and TRBJ2-5): EAGVTQFPSHSVIEKGQTVTLRCDPISGHDNLYWYRRVMGKEIKFLLHFVKESKQDESGMPNNRFLAERTGGTYSTLKVQPAELEDSGVYFCASSQTSGAETQYFGPGTRLLVL.